This is a list of T cell receptor beta chains from one sample in a study of cytomegalovirus exposure and HLA in healthy donors. The repertoire was sequenced with immunoSEQ multiplex PCR; TCRdb's copy has only in-frame clones and lacks some. The repertoire has some 30,000 clones, less than 55% of them found once; the top ten carry 1.5% to 2.5%. The sequencing sample was made of PBMCs. These receptors were obtained from a woman aged 45 to 65 in good health and CMV-seronegative. Each CDR3 is given with its conserved first and last residue. The D gene is left open where the match is weak. Size is stated for part of the rows, as once, few or many counts, or as a class when the clone is expanded.

D gene	clone size	V gene	J gene	CDR3 protein	CDR3 DNA
NA	NA	TRBV6-5	TRBJ2-7	CASSFSTETPYEQYF	TGTGCCAGCAGTTTCTCAACAGAGACGCCCTACGAGCAGTACTTC
NA	once	TRBV28	TRBJ2-2	CASSTRYNTGELFF	TGTGCCAGCAGTACTCGGTACAACACCGGGGAGCTGTTTTTT
TRBD1	NA	TRBV29-1	TRBJ1-1	CSVEPQGDTEAFF	TGCAGCGTCGAACCTCAGGGGGACACTGAAGCTTTCTTT
TRBD1	NA	TRBV27	TRBJ2-7	CASSLRARQGASYEQYF	TGTGCCAGCAGTTTAAGGGCTAGACAGGGGGCATCCTACGAGCAGTACTTC
TRBD2	NA	TRBV9	TRBJ2-5	CASSPRGGAGETQYF	TGTGCCAGCAGCCCCCGGGGGGGGGCAGGAGAGACCCAGTACTTC
NA	few	TRBV19	TRBJ2-1	CASSIGPGTYNEQFF	TGTGCCAGTAGTATAGGCCCAGGAACCTACAATGAGCAGTTCTTC
NA	NA	TRBV13	TRBJ2-7	CASSFEGTTSYEQYF	TGTGCCAGCAGCTTCGAAGGGACAACGTCCTACGAGCAGTACTTC
NA	few	TRBV5-1	TRBJ2-1	CASSLTGSYNEQFF	TGCGCCAGCAGCTTGACTGGCTCCTACAATGAGCAGTTCTTC
TRBD2	NA	TRBV9	TRBJ2-2	CASSSTGASGTGELFF	TGTGCCAGCAGCTCGACTGGGGCTAGCGGTACCGGGGAGCTGTTTTTT
NA	few	TRBV5-1	TRBJ1-4	CASRSENEKLFF	TGCGCCAGCAGGTCGGAGAATGAAAAACTGTTTTTT
TRBD1	NA	TRBV4-1	TRBJ1-1	CASSPGQGTEAFF	TGCGCCAGCAGCCCCGGACAGGGCACTGAAGCTTTCTTT
NA	NA	TRBV27	TRBJ1-3	CASSLSGQGLGNTIYF	TGTGCCAGCAGTTTATCAGGGCAGGGGCTGGGAAACACCATATATTTT
TRBD1	NA	TRBV19	TRBJ2-7	CASRVPTGTGGAYEQYF	TGTGCCAGCCGGGTTCCTACGGGGACAGGGGGCGCGTACGAGCAGTACTTC
NA	NA	TRBV19	TRBJ1-1	CASSQRSAGGGEAFF	TGTGCCAGTAGTCAAAGGTCGGCCGGGGGAGGTGAAGCTTTCTTT
NA	NA	TRBV28	TRBJ2-7	CASSLSLRGSYEQYF	TGTGCCAGCAGTTTAAGTCTTCGAGGCTCCTACGAGCAGTACTTC
TRBD1	NA	TRBV7-2	TRBJ1-3	CASSLRQGSGNTIYF	TGTGCCAGCAGCTTACGACAGGGATCAGGAAACACCATATATTTT
NA	NA	TRBV29-1	TRBJ1-5	CSVEGRGGGAQSQPQHF	TGCAGCGTTGAAGGAAGGGGTGGGGGGGCGCAGAGTCAGCCCCAGCATTTT
TRBD2	NA	TRBV18	TRBJ2-1	CASSRAVAGGSSYNEQFF	TGTGCCAGCTCACGCGCGGTAGCGGGGGGATCCTCCTACAATGAGCAGTTCTTC
NA	NA	TRBV15	TRBJ2-1	CATSRGVGARGRNEQFF	TGTGCCACCAGCAGAGGAGTAGGGGCGCGCGGTCGCAATGAGCAGTTCTTC
TRBD1	NA	TRBV5-4	TRBJ1-1	CASSVGQGPEAFF	TGTGCCAGCAGCGTGGGACAGGGTCCTGAAGCTTTCTTT
TRBD1	NA	TRBV27	TRBJ2-5	CASSWDRDAGEQYF	TGTGCCAGCAGTTGGGACAGGGACGCGGGTGAGCAGTACTTC